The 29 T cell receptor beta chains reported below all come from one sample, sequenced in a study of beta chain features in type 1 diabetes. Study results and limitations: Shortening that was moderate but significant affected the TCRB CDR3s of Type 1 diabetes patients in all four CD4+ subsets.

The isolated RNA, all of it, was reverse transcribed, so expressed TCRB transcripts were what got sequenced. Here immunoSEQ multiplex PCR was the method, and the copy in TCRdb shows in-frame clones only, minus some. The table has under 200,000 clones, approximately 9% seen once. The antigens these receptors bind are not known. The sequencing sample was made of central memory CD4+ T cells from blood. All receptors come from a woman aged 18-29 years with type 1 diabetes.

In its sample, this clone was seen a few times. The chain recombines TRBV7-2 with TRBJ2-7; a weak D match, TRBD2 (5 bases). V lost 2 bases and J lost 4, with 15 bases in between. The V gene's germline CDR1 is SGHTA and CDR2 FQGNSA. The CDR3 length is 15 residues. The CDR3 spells CASSLSSRGAYEQYF. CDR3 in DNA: TGTGCCAGCAGCTTAAGCTCTCGGGGAGCATACGAGCAGTACTTC.

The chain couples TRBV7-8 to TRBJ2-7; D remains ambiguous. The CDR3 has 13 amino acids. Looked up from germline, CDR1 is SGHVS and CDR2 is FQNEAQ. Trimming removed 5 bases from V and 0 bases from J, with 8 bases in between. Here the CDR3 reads CASSRPGSYEQYF. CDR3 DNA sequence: TGTGCCAGCAGCCGCCCGGGCTCCTACGAGCAGTACTTC.

CDR3 coding DNA: TGTGCCAGCAGCTTCGAGGGAGGTCGGTACGAGCAGTACTTC. This codes for CASSFEGGRYEQYF. The chain employs TRBV7-9 and TRBJ2-7, with D possibly being TRBD2 (6 bases). The germline CDR1 and CDR2 sequences are SEHNR and FQNEAQ (reference sequence). This CDR3 has 14 amino acids. V was cut by 3 bases and J by 4 bases, with 13 bases left in between.

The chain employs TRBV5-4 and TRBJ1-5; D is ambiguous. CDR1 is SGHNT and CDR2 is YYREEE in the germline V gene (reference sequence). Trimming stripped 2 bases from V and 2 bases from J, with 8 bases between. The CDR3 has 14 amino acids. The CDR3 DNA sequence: TGTGCCAGCAGCTTCGACGGGGGCAATCAGCCCCAGCATTTT. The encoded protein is CASSFDGGNQPQHF.

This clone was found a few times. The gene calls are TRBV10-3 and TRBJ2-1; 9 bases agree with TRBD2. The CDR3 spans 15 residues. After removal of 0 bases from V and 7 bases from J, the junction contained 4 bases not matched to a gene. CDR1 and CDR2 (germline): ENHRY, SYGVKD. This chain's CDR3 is CAISESSGRGNEQFF. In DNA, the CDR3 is TGTGCCATCAGTGAGTCTAGCGGGAGAGGGAATGAGCAGTTCTTC.

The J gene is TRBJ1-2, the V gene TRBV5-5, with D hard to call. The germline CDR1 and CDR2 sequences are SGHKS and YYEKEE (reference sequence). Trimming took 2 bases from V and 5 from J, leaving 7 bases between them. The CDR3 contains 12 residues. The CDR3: CASSLELYGYTF. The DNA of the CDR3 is TGTGCCAGCAGCTTAGAGCTATATGGCTACACCTTC.

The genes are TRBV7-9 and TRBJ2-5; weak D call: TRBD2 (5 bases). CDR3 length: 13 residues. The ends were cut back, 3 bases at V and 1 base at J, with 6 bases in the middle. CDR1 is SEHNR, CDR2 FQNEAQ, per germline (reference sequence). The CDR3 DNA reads TGTGCCAGCAGCTTCGGGATCCAAGAGACCCAGTACTTC. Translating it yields CASSFGIQETQYF.

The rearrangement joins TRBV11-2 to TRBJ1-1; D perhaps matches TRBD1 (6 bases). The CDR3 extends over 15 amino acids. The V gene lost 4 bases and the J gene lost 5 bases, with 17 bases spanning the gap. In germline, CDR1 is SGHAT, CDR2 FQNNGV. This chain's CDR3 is CASSSYWGGVTEAFF. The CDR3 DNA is TGTGCCAGCAGCTCGTACTGGGGGGGCGTTACTGAAGCTTTCTTT.

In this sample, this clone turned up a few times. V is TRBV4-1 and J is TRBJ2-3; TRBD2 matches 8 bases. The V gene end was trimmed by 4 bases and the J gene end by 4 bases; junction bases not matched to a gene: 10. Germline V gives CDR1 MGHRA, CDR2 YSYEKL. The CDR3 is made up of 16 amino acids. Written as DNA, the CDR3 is TGCGCCAGCAGCCTCGACGCAGCAGCGGGGGCAGATACGCAGTATTTT. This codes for CASSLDAAAGADTQYF.

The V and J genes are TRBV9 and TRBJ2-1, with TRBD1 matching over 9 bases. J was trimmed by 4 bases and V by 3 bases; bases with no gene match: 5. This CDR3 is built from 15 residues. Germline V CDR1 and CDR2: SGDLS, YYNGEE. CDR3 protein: CASSAGQGKYNEQFF. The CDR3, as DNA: TGTGCCAGCAGCGCGGGACAGGGAAAGTACAATGAGCAGTTCTTC.

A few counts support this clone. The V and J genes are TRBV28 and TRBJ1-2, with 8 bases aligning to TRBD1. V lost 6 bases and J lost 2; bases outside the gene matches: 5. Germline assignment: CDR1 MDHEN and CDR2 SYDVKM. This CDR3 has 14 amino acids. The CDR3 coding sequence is TGTGCCAGCAGGGACAGGGCCGGAAACTATGGCTACACCTTC. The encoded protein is CASRDRAGNYGYTF.

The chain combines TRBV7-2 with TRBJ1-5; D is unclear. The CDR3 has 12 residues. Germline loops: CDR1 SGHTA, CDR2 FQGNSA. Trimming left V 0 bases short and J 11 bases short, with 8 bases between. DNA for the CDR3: TGTGCCAGCAGCTTAGCAAGCGGGACCCAGCATTTT. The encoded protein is CASSLASGTQHF.

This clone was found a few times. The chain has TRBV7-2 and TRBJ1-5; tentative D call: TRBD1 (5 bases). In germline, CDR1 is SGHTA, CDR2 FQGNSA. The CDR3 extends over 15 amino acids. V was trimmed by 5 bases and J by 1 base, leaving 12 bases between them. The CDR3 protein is CASSGGTGSNQPQHF. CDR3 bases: TGTGCCAGCAGCGGGGGGACGGGAAGCAATCAGCCCCAGCATTTT. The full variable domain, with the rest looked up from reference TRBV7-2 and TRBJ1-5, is GAGVSQSPSNKVTEKGKDVELRCDPISGHTALYWYRQSLGQGLEFLIYFQGNSAPDKSGLPSDRFSAERTGGSVSTLTIQRTQQEDSAVYLCASSGGTGSNQPQHFGDGTRLSIL.

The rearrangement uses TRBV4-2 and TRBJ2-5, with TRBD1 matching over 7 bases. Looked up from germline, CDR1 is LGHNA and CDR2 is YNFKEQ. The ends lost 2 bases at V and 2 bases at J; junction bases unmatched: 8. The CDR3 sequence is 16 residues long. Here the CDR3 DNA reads TGTGCCAGCAGCCAAACCCGCGGACAGGCTCAAGAGACCCAGTACTTC. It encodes CASSQTRGQAQETQYF.

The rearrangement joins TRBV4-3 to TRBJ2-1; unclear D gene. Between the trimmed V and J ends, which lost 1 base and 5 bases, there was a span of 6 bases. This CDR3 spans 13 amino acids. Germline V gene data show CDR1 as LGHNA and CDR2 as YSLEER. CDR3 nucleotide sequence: TGCGCCAGCAGCCAAGCGCGTAACAATGAGCAGTTCTTC. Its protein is CASSQARNNEQFF.

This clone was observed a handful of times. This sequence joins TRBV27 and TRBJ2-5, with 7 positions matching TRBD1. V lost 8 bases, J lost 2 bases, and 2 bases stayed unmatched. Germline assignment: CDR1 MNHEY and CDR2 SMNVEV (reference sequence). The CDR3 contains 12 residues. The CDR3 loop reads CASGTEQETQYF. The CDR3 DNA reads TGTGCCAGCGGGACAGAACAAGAGACCCAGTACTTC.

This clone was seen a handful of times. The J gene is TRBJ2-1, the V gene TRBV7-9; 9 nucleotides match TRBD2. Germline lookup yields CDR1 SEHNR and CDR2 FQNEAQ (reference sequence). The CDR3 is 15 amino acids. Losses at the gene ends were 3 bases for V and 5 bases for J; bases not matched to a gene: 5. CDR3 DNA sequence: TGTGCCAGCAGCTTTATGCGGGGGGGCCACAATGAGCAGTTCTTC. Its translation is CASSFMRGGHNEQFF.

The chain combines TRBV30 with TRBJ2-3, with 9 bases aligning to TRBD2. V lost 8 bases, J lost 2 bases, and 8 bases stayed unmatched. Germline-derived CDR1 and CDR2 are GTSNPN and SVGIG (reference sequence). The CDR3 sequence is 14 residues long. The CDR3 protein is CAGGLAWNTDTQYF. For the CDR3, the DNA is TGTGCCGGGGGACTAGCCTGGAACACAGATACGCAGTATTTT.

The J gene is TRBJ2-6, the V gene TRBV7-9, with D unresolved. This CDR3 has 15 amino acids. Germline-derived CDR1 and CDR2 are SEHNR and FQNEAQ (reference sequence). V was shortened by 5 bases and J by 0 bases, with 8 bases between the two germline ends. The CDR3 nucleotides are TGTGCCAGCAGCCGCAGATTCTCTGGGGCCAACGTCCTGACTTTC. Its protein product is CASSRRFSGANVLTF.

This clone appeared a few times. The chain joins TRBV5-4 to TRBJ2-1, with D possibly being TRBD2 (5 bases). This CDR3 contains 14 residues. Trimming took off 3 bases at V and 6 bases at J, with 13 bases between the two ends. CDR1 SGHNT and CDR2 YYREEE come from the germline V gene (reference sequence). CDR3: CASSSASSVNEQFF. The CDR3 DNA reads TGTGCCAGCAGCTCCGCTAGCTCGGTCAATGAGCAGTTCTTC.

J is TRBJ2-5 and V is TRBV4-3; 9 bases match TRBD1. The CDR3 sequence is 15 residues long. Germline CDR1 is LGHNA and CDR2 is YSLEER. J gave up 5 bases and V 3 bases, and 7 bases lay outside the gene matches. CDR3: CASSHNRGPRETQYF. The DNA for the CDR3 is TGCGCCAGCAGCCACAACAGGGGGCCGCGGGAGACCCAGTACTTC.

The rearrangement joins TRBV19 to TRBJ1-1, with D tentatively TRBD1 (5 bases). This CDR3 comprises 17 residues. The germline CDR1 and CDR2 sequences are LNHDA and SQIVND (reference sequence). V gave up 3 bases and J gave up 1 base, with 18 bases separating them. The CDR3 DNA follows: TGTGCCAGTAGTATTTCCGCAGGGCCGTTGAAGAACACTGAAGCTTTCTTT. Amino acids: CASSISAGPLKNTEAFF.

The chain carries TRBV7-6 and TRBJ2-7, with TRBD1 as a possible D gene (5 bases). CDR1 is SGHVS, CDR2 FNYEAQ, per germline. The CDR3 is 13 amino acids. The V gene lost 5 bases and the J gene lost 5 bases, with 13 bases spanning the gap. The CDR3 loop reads CASSAMQGHEQYF. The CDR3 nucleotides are TGTGCCAGCAGCGCAATGCAGGGCCACGAGCAGTACTTC.

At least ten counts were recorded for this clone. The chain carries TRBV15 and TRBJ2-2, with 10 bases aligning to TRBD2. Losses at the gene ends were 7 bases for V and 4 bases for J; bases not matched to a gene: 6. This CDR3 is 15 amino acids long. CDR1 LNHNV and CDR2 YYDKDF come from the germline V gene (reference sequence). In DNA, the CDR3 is TGTGCCACCACGGGTATAGCGGGAGGCACCGGGGAGCTGTTTTTT. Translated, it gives CATTGIAGGTGELFF.

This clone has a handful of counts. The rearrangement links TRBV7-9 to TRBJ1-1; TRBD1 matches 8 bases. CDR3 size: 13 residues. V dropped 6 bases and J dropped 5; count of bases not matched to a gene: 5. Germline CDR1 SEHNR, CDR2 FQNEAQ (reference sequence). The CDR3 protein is CASSPTGGTEAFF. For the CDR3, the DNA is TGTGCCAGCAGTCCTACAGGGGGGACTGAAGCTTTCTTT.

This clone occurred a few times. DNA of the CDR3: TGTGCCAGTAATCCGGGGGACCTTAGCTACGAGCAGTACTTC. As protein: CASNPGDLSYEQYF. This chain links TRBV19 with TRBJ2-7; tentative D call: TRBD2 (6 bases). V lost 7 bases, J lost 3 bases, and 16 bases lay in between. Germline V lookup: CDR1 LNHDA, CDR2 SQIVND (reference sequence). The CDR3 sequence is 14 residues long.

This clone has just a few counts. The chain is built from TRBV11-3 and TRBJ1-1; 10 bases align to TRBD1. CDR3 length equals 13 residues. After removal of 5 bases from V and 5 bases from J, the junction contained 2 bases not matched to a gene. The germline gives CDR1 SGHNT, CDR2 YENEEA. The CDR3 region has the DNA TGTGCCAGCAGCGAGGGACAGGGGACTGAAGCTTTCTTT. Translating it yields CASSEGQGTEAFF.

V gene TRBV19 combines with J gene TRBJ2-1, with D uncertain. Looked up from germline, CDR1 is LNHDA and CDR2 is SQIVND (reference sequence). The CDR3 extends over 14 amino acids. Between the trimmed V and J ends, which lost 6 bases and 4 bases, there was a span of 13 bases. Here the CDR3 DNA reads TGTGCCAGTAGAAAACAAACCTCATACAATGAGCAGTTCTTC. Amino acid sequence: CASRKQTSYNEQFF. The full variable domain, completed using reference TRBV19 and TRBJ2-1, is DGGITQSPKYLFRKEGQNVTLSCEQNLNHDAMYWYRQDPGQGLRLIYYSQIVNDFQKGDIAEGYSVSREKKESFPLTVTSAQKNPTAFYLCASRKQTSYNEQFFGPGTRLTVL.

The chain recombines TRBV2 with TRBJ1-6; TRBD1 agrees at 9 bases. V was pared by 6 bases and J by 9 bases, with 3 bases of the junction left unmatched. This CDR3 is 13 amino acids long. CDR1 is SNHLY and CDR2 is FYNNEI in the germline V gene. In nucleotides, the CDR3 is TGTGCCAGCAGCCGGGACAGGGCTTCACCCCTCCACTTT. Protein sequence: CASSRDRASPLHF.